The next 20 T cell receptor beta chains were all read from a single sample in a study of shared clonotypes between healthy human individuals. Assay used: immunoSEQ multiplex PCR; TCRdb lists only in-frame clones, some missing. The sample holds about 1.5 million clones; roughly 96% are singletons and the top ten take roughly 1.1%. Sequencing used naive CD4+ T cells sorted from blood. Sample subset: CD45RA+ positively selected. The source is a man aged 25-45 years in good health.

This clone was seen just once. V usage is TRBV2 and J usage is TRBJ1-5, with D unclear. Germline values: CDR1 SNHLY, CDR2 FYNNEI. The V end was cut by 8 bases, the J end by 0 bases, with 8 bases between. This CDR3 has 13 residues. This CDR3 is CASCDNSNQPQHF. The CDR3 DNA follows: TGTGCCAGCTGCGACAATAGCAATCAGCCCCAGCATTTT.

In nucleotides, the CDR3 is TGCGCCAGCAGCCAAAGGTCGGGACTAGCGGGAGGCCTCTCCTACGAGCAGTACTTC. Its protein is CASSQRSGLAGGLSYEQYF. The genes are TRBV5-1 and TRBJ2-7; 15 bases match TRBD2. Germline values: CDR1 SGHRS, CDR2 YFSETQ. This CDR3 has 19 amino acids. V gave up 4 bases and J gave up 0 bases; unmatched junction bases: 11.

The V gene is TRBV27, the J gene TRBJ1-2; unclear D gene. This CDR3 is 14 amino acids long. V lost 5 bases, J lost 3 bases, and 13 bases lay in between. Germline V gives CDR1 MNHEY, CDR2 SMNVEV (reference sequence). The chain's CDR3 is CASSPTISYYGYTF. The CDR3 bases are TGTGCCAGCAGTCCCACCATTTCCTACTATGGCTACACCTTC.

To note about this clone: One end of the junction is discordant with germline, which a read error may explain. The chain is built from TRBV19 and TRBJ1-4; D is perhaps TRBD1 (6 bases). Germline CDR1 LNHDA, CDR2 SQIVND (reference sequence). The CDR3 totals 14 residues. The chain's CDR3 is CASSADRTIEKLFF. The CDR3 nucleotides read TGTGCCAGTAGTGCCGACAGGACTATTGAAAAACTGTTTTTT.

The chain couples TRBV9 to TRBJ1-4; weak D call: TRBD1 (5 bases). Trimming shortened V by 2 bases and J by 0 bases, and 8 bases separated the two germline ends. The CDR3 is 15 amino acids. The germline V gene has CDR1 SGDLS and CDR2 YYNGEE. The CDR3 protein is CASSVTGATNEKLFF. In nucleotides, the CDR3 is TGTGCCAGCAGCGTTACGGGGGCAACTAATGAAAAACTGTTTTTT.

The chain joins TRBV5-4 to TRBJ2-2; 7 positions agree with TRBD2. CDR3 size: 16 residues. Unmatched junction bases numbered 9, after V lost 7 bases and J lost 0 bases. CDR1 is SGHNT, CDR2 YYREEE, per germline (reference sequence). The CDR3 coding sequence is TGTGCCAGCCAGAGGGGAGGGCTTTCGAACACCGGGGAGCTGTTTTTT. This gives the protein CASQRGGLSNTGELFF.

The chain uses TRBV9 and TRBJ2-3, with D tentatively TRBD2 (6 bases). Germline V lookup: CDR1 SGDLS, CDR2 YYNGEE. This CDR3 has 14 amino acids. The ends were cut back, 0 bases at V and 6 bases at J, with 11 bases in the middle. CDR3 nucleotide sequence: TGTGCCAGCAGCGTAGCCCCTCTAGCGGATACGCAGTATTTT. Protein sequence: CASSVAPLADTQYF. Using reference TRBV9 and TRBJ2-3 for the parts outside the CDR3, the full variable domain is DSGVTQTPKHLITATGQRVTLRCSPRSGDLSVYWYQQSLDQGLQFLIQYYNGEERAKGNILERFSAQQFPDLHSELNLSSLELGDSALYFCASSVAPLADTQYFGPGTRLTVL.

J is TRBJ2-7 and V is TRBV29-1; D gene uncertain. The germline V and J ends were trimmed by 8 bases and 4 bases, with 18 bases remaining between them. This CDR3 region has 13 residues. The germline V gene has CDR1 SQVTM and CDR2 ANQGSEA. For the CDR3, the DNA is TGCAGCCCTCAGCCGGCTGGAGTTTACGAGCAGTACTTC. Protein sequence: CSPQPAGVYEQYF.

This chain links TRBV28 with TRBJ1-1; no clear D gene. Germline values: CDR1 MDHEN, CDR2 SYDVKM. Trimming took off 7 bases at V and 5 bases at J, with 11 bases between the two ends. The CDR3 has 12 amino acids. CDR3 coding DNA: TGTGCCAGCAACGGTGTTGGAACTGAAGCTTTCTTT. Protein sequence: CASNGVGTEAFF.

The chain joins TRBV4-1 to TRBJ2-3; D is perhaps TRBD2 (6 bases). In germline, CDR1 is MGHRA, CDR2 YSYEKL. There are 15 residues in the CDR3. V dropped 0 bases and J dropped 6 bases, with 13 bases sitting between them. CDR3 sequence reads: CASSQEGTELDTQYF. Here the CDR3 DNA reads TGCGCCAGCAGCCAAGAAGGGACTGAACTGGATACGCAGTATTTT.

This sequence joins TRBV5-1 and TRBJ2-7; 9 bases agree with TRBD1. V lost 7 bases and J lost 5; bases outside the gene matches: 13. This CDR3 is 15 amino acids long. The germline CDR1 and CDR2 sequences are SGHRS and YFSETQ. CDR3 sequence reads: CASGGGTGLGHEQYF. The CDR3 DNA is TGCGCCAGCGGCGGTGGGACAGGGCTCGGCCACGAGCAGTACTTC.

The genes are TRBV25-1 and TRBJ1-5; TRBD1 agrees at 9 bases. Trimming at V came to 2 bases and at J to 8 bases, leaving 13 bases not matched to a gene. From germline, CDR1 is MGHDK and CDR2 SYGVNS. CDR3 length: 17 amino acids. The CDR3 DNA reads as TGTGCCAGCAGTGAACCGGACGAGACAGGGGGTTGGGAGCCCCAGCATTTT. Encoded protein: CASSEPDETGGWEPQHF.

The chain is built from TRBV9 and TRBJ1-1; D is unclear. Between the trimmed V and J ends, which lost 2 bases and 3 bases, there was a span of 14 bases. The germline V gene encodes CDR1 SGDLS and CDR2 YYNGEE. The CDR3 has 15 residues. CDR3 sequence reads: CASSVTSRRDTEAFF. Written as DNA, the CDR3 is TGTGCCAGCAGCGTTACAAGTAGGAGAGACACTGAAGCTTTCTTT.

The rearrangement joins TRBV9 to TRBJ2-2; tentative D call: TRBD1 (5 bases). V was shortened by 3 bases and J by 4 bases, with 13 bases between the two germline ends. The CDR3 length is 15 residues. Looked up from germline, CDR1 is SGDLS and CDR2 is YYNGEE. The CDR3 is CASSDLSRATGELFF. The CDR3 DNA follows: TGTGCCAGCAGCGACCTGTCCAGGGCCACCGGGGAGCTGTTTTTT.

The count of this clone is one. This chain links TRBV2 with TRBJ1-5; D not certain. The CDR3 spans 14 residues. CDR1 and CDR2 (germline): SNHLY, FYNNEI. Trimming cost V 6 bases and J 7 bases, with 16 bases left between them. The chain's CDR3 is CASSRRGVEQPQHF. The CDR3 region has the DNA TGTGCCAGCAGCCGGCGGGGTGTCGAGCAGCCCCAGCATTTT.

The chain uses TRBV9 and TRBJ1-4; 7 bases align to TRBD1. Germline-derived CDR1 and CDR2 are SGDLS and YYNGEE. The CDR3 spans 13 residues. V was pared by 4 bases and J by 10 bases, with 7 bases of the junction left unmatched. CDR3 in amino acids: CASSPGTVGKLFF. The CDR3, as DNA: TGTGCCAGCAGCCCCGGGACAGTTGGAAAACTGTTTTTT.

The rearrangement uses TRBV27 and TRBJ1-3, with a tentative D call TRBD1 (6 bases). Germline loops: CDR1 MNHEY, CDR2 SMNVEV (reference sequence). This CDR3 is 16 amino acids long. V was cut by 6 bases and J by 0 bases, with 15 bases left in between. CDR3 coding DNA: TGTGCCAGCAGGGGCGGGGGCGTCGCCTCTGGAAACACCATATATTTT. Translation: CASRGGGVASGNTIYF.

The CDR3 here is CASSVPMGGDEKLFF. CDR3 DNA sequence: TGTGCCAGCAGTGTCCCCATGGGGGGGGACGAAAAACTGTTTTTT. The chain is built from TRBV28 and TRBJ1-4; D might be TRBD1 (5 bases). CDR1 and CDR2 (germline): MDHEN, SYDVKM. Between the trimmed V and J ends, which lost 5 bases and 8 bases, there was a span of 18 bases. There are 15 residues in the CDR3.

The gene calls are TRBV2 and TRBJ1-5; a weak D match, TRBD1 (5 bases). V was shortened by 7 bases and J by 9 bases, with 25 bases between the two germline ends. This CDR3 region has 16 residues. Germline V gene data show CDR1 as SNHLY and CDR2 as FYNNEI. Here the CDR3 reads CASKVRGEAVNRPQHF. The CDR3 DNA reads TGTGCCAGCAAGGTGCGGGGGGAAGCAGTGAATAGGCCCCAGCATTTT.

This chain connects TRBV18 to TRBJ2-4, with a tentative D call TRBD1 (6 bases). The CDR3 runs to 15 residues. Germline V gene data show CDR1 as KGHSH and CDR2 as LQKENI. V was pared by 2 bases and J by 7 bases, with 15 bases between. CDR3 in DNA: TGTGCCAGCTCACCAAGTGGGGGCCCCCCCAACATTCAGTACTTC. As protein: CASSPSGGPPNIQYF.